The 17 T cell receptor beta chains given below trace back to one sample, sequenced in a study of blood T cell repertoires in COVID-19. Libraries were prepared by immunoSEQ multiplex PCR; TCRdb keeps only in-frame clonotypes and omits some of them. The sample yields some 300,000 clones, 85% to 90% seen once. The sample consisted of PBMCs or T cells enriched from blood (not recorded which). All receptors derive from a woman aged 25 to 39 who had recovered from COVID-19.

The chain joins TRBV28 to TRBJ1-2; D is unresolved. The CDR3 length is 12 residues. Germline V gene data show CDR1 as MDHEN and CDR2 as SYDVKM. V lost 5 bases and J 10 bases, leaving 14 bases between the germline ends. This CDR3 reads CASSSLSLVYTF. The CDR3 DNA reads as TGTGCCAGCAGTAGCCTGAGCCTTGTCTACACCTTC.

The gene calls are TRBV28 and TRBJ2-7, with 11 bases aligning to TRBD2. The CDR3 runs 15 residues. J gave up 5 bases and V 6 bases, and 9 bases lay outside the gene matches. In germline, CDR1 is MDHEN, CDR2 SYDVKM. CDR3: CASRPTSGSGHEQYF. In nucleotides, the CDR3 is TGTGCCAGCAGACCAACTAGCGGGAGTGGCCACGAGCAGTACTTC.

The CDR3 sequence is CASSYSVRGWETQYF. The DNA of the CDR3 is TGTGCCAGCAGTTACTCGGTCAGGGGTTGGGAGACCCAGTACTTC. The rearrangement links TRBV6-2 or TRBV6-3 to TRBJ2-5; D is possibly TRBD1 (6 bases). Germline V gives CDR1 MNHEY, CDR2 SVGEGT. CDR3 length: 15 amino acids. V was shortened by 0 bases and J by 5 bases, with 13 bases between the two germline ends.

This clone was counted a single time. This chain joins TRBV19 and TRBJ2-5, with a tentative D call TRBD1 (5 bases). The CDR3 runs to 16 residues. With 7 bases removed from V and 4 bases from J, the gap between germline ends came to 22 bases. Looked up from germline, CDR1 is LNHDA and CDR2 is SQIVND (reference sequence). CDR3 in amino acids: CASTPQASRFGETQYF. The CDR3 DNA reads as TGTGCCAGTACCCCACAGGCGTCAAGGTTTGGAGAGACCCAGTACTTC.

CDR3 DNA: TGCAGCGTTCGGGGGAACGAGCAGTACTTC. This sequence encodes CSVRGNEQYF. This chain uses TRBV29-1 with TRBJ2-7; D might be TRBD2 (6 bases). The CDR3 has 10 residues. CDR1 SQVTM and CDR2 ANQGSEA come from the germline V gene. Deletions cut 5 bases from V and 5 bases from J, with 7 bases between.

This chain connects TRBV5-5 to TRBJ2-1, with 8 bases fitting TRBD1. This CDR3 comprises 13 residues. Losses at the gene ends were 5 bases for V and 5 bases for J; bases not matched to a gene: 3. Germline loops: CDR1 SGHKS, CDR2 YYEKEE (reference sequence). CDR3 coding DNA: TGTGCCAGCAGGACAGGGGTCCACAATGAGCAGTTCTTC. Protein sequence: CASRTGVHNEQFF. The complete variable domain, with remaining parts taken from reference TRBV5-5 and TRBJ2-1, reads DAGVTQSPTHLIKTRGQQVTLRCSPISGHKSVSWYQQVLGQGPQFIFQYYEKEERGRGNFPDRFSARQFPNYSSELNVNALLLGDSALYLCASRTGVHNEQFFGPGTRLTVL.

This clone was detected a few times. The chain carries TRBV14 and TRBJ1-2; 8 bases fit TRBD1. Germline V gene data show CDR1 as SGHDN and CDR2 as FVKESK. CDR3 length: 13 amino acids. Trimming at V came to 4 bases and at J to 3 bases, leaving 1 base not matched to a gene. The chain's CDR3 is CASSPGQDYGYTF. The CDR3 DNA reads TGTGCCAGCAGCCCGGGACAGGACTATGGCTACACCTTC.

This clone was picked up one time. The V gene is TRBV27, the J gene TRBJ1-2, with TRBD1 as a possible D gene (6 bases). The CDR3 is made up of 13 amino acids. Germline CDR1 reads MNHEY; CDR2 reads SMNVEV (reference sequence). V was trimmed by 3 bases and J by 6 bases, leaving 11 bases between them. The CDR3 sequence is CASSFGGPDGYTF. The CDR3 DNA is TGTGCCAGCAGTTTCGGGGGGCCGGATGGCTACACCTTC.

This clone was seen a single time. The chain uses TRBV4-1 and TRBJ1-1; TRBD1 might be the D (6 bases). V lost 5 bases and J lost 7, with 14 bases in between. The CDR3 loop spans 13 amino acids. Germline loops: CDR1 MGHRA, CDR2 YSYEKL. CDR3: CASSSLRGYEAFF. In DNA form, the CDR3 reads TGCGCCAGCAGCTCTCTCAGGGGTTATGAAGCTTTCTTT.

V is TRBV28 and J is TRBJ2-2, with D unclear. V lost 1 base to trimming and J lost 0 bases, with 6 bases between them. The CDR3 totals 15 residues. CDR1 is MDHEN and CDR2 is SYDVKM in the germline V gene. CDR3 sequence: CASSLFGANTGELFF. The CDR3 coding sequence is TGTGCCAGCAGTTTATTCGGAGCGAACACCGGGGAGCTGTTTTTT.

This chain joins TRBV7-6 and TRBJ2-2; D is perhaps TRBD1 (6 bases). CDR1 is SGHVS, CDR2 FNYEAQ, per germline. V shed 5 bases and J shed 5 bases, with 15 bases lying between them. The CDR3 covers 15 residues. This CDR3 is CASSPDRSGTGELFF. The CDR3 region has the DNA TGTGCCAGCAGCCCCGACAGGAGTGGTACCGGGGAGCTGTTTTTT.

V is TRBV19 and J is TRBJ2-6; the match to TRBD1 covers 9 bases. The CDR3 length is 19 residues. CDR1 and CDR2 from the germline V gene are LNHDA and SQIVND (reference sequence). Trimming at V came to 6 bases and at J to 1 base, leaving 13 bases not matched to a gene. The CDR3 here is CASRGKPGQGSSGANVLTF. The CDR3 region has the DNA TGTGCCAGTAGGGGTAAGCCGGGACAGGGATCTTCTGGGGCCAACGTCCTGACTTTC. The entire variable domain, with the rest obtained from reference TRBV19 and TRBJ2-6, is as follows: DGGITQSPKYLFRKEGQNVTLSCEQNLNHDAMYWYRQDPGQGLRLIYYSQIVNDFQKGDIAEGYSVSREKKESFPLTVTSAQKNPTAFYLCASRGKPGQGSSGANVLTFGAGSRLTVL.

This clone has just one count. The chain carries TRBV6-2 or TRBV6-3 and TRBJ2-7; D possibly corresponds to TRBD1 (5 bases). The CDR3 is 12 amino acids. Looked up from germline, CDR1 is MNHEY and CDR2 is SVGEGT. V was clipped by 6 bases and J by 2 bases, with 8 bases between them. CDR3 loop: CASSRQTYEQYF. DNA for the CDR3: TGTGCCAGCAGCCGACAGACCTACGAGCAGTACTTC.

The chain employs TRBV27 and TRBJ1-1; D ambiguous. With 3 bases removed from V and 3 bases from J, the gap between germline ends came to 8 bases. Looked up from germline, CDR1 is MNHEY and CDR2 is SMNVEV (reference sequence). The length of the CDR3 is 13 residues. In DNA, the CDR3 is TGTGCCAGCAGTTTCCAGGTTGACACTGAAGCTTTCTTT. Translation gives CASSFQVDTEAFF.

This chain links TRBV13 with TRBJ2-1; tentatively, D is TRBD2 (6 bases). The CDR3 length is 17 residues. Looked up from germline, CDR1 is PRHDT and CDR2 is FYEKMQ (reference sequence). The V and J ends lost 5 bases and 8 bases respectively, with 25 bases between them. DNA of the CDR3: TGTGCCAGCAGCCTAACGGGACTCGCGGCGTTTTTCCATGAGCAGTTCTTC. It codes for CASSLTGLAAFFHEQFF.

The CDR3 sequence: CASSLTGDTEAFF. In nucleotides, the CDR3 is TGTGCCAGCAGCCTAACAGGGGACACTGAAGCTTTCTTT. The chain carries TRBV9 and TRBJ1-1; TRBD1 matches 7 bases. CDR1 SGDLS and CDR2 YYNGEE come from the germline V gene. This CDR3 is built from 13 residues. The ends lost 4 bases at V and 3 bases at J; junction bases unmatched: 3.

The J gene is TRBJ2-7, the V gene TRBV5-1; the D gene is possibly TRBD2 (5 bases). V was trimmed by 0 bases and J by 7 bases, leaving 11 bases between them. CDR1 is SGHRS and CDR2 is YFSETQ in the germline V gene. This CDR3 contains 13 residues. The CDR3: CASSLGAPGEQYF. DNA for the CDR3: TGCGCCAGCAGCTTGGGGGCTCCGGGGGAGCAGTACTTC.